This TCR beta chain appears in the sequencing data of a study of blood T cell repertoires in COVID-19. V lost 4 bases to trimming and J lost 5 bases, with 21 bases between them. This CDR3 region has 18 residues. CDR1 and CDR2 (germline): MNHEY, SMNVEV (reference sequence). Profiled with immunoSEQ multiplex PCR; TCRdb holds only in-frame clones, not every one. The sample has tens of thousands of clones; around 87% are singletons. Sequences were obtained from peripheral blood. This chain joins TRBV27 and TRBJ1-6; D is possibly TRBD1 (6 bases). This receptor was identified in a man in his forties with acute or convalescent COVID-19. CDR3 sequence reads: CASSYWGGRGKDNSPLHF. The CDR3 DNA follows: TGTGCCAGCAGTTATTGGGGGGGCAGGGGAAAAGATAATTCACCCCTCCACTTT.